Presented here are 29 T cell receptor beta chains from one specimen sequenced in a study of T cells in Graves' hyperthyroidism and ophthalmopathy. Amplification yielded TCR beta CDR3 regions, with RNA transcripts as the source. The HTBI primer set was used in a first-round RT-PCR of the TCR CDR3. Each CDR3 protein gets one entry after TCRdb re-called the multiplex PCR reads with MiXCR. The sample has 700,000 or so distinct CDR3 sequences, about 16% seen once. Specimen: blood. These receptors came from a man aged 18 to 30 with Graves' hyperthyroidism.

This clonotype was seen a few times. The rearrangement joins TRBV24-1 to TRBJ1-2; maybe TRBD1 (5 bases). In germline, CDR1 is KGHDR, CDR2 SFDVKD. The V and J ends lost 1 base and 1 base respectively, with 9 bases between them. This CDR3 has 15 amino acids. As DNA, the CDR3 is TGTGCCACCAGTGATTTAAGTGGGGGTAACTATGGCTACACCTTC. Translating it yields CATSDLSGGNYGYTF.

Ten or more counts support this clonotype. The rearrangement joins TRBV2 to TRBJ1-5, with D unclear. Germline CDR1 reads SNHLY; CDR2 reads FYNNEI. Trimming took off 2 bases at V and 3 bases at J, with 14 bases between the two ends. The CDR3 loop spans 16 amino acids. The DNA for the CDR3 is TGTGCCAGCAGTGAAACCCCTCGACGGATCAATCAGCCCCAGCATTTT. Its protein is CASSETPRRINQPQHF.

This clonotype was seen many times. V and J are TRBV2 and TRBJ2-7; D not certain. V was shortened by 7 bases and J by 3 bases, with 7 bases between the two germline ends. The CDR3 extends over 11 amino acids. Germline V gives CDR1 SNHLY, CDR2 FYNNEI. CDR3 residues: CASTSLYEQYF. The CDR3 coding sequence is TGTGCCAGCACCTCTCTCTACGAGCAGTACTTC.

Many counts were recorded for this clonotype. The chain joins TRBV7-2 to TRBJ2-7; perhaps TRBD1 as D (5 bases). CDR1 and CDR2 (germline): SGHTA, FQGNSA. CDR3 length: 13 residues. V was shortened by 3 bases and J by 3 bases, with 9 bases between the two germline ends. The CDR3 protein is CASSFSGFYEQYF. CDR3 coding DNA: TGTGCCAGCAGCTTCTCAGGGTTCTACGAGCAGTACTTC.

The sample holds many counts of this clonotype. CDR3 sequence (DNA): TGTGCCAGCAGCTTCAAGCTCACCGGAAAAGGACTAGCGGGACACAATGAGCAGTTCTTC. This sequence encodes CASSFKLTGKGLAGHNEQFF. The chain joins TRBV6-2 or TRBV6-3 to TRBJ2-1, with 12 bases matching TRBD2. The CDR3 runs to 20 residues. J lost 5 bases, V lost 6 bases, and 20 bases had no gene match. Germline V gene lookup returns CDR1 MNHEY and CDR2 SVGEGT.

The chain combines TRBV6-5 with TRBJ1-1; 10 nucleotides line up with TRBD1. V lost 4 bases to trimming and J lost 1 base; unmatched junction nucleotides: 12. This CDR3 has 18 residues. Germline V gene sequence: CDR1 MNHEY, CDR2 SVGAGI. For the CDR3, the DNA is TGTGCCAGCAGTTGGCCGGGACAGGGGAGGAGATCGAACACTGAAGCTTTCTTT. It is translated as CASSWPGQGRRSNTEAFF.

This clonotype was seen repeatedly, ten times or more. The chain has TRBV28 and TRBJ2-1, with 11 bases matching TRBD2. CDR1 is MDHEN, CDR2 SYDVKM, per germline. The CDR3 is 15 amino acids. Losses at the gene ends were 4 bases for V and 10 bases for J; bases not matched to a gene: 9. CDR3 DNA sequence: TGTGCCAGCAGTTCTCCGACTAGCGGGGTGGAGGAGCAGTTCTTC. The encoded protein is CASSSPTSGVEEQFF.

At least ten counts were recorded for this clonotype. This chain joins TRBV12-3 or TRBV12-4 and TRBJ2-5, with 7 bases lining up with TRBD1. The CDR3 length is 15 residues. Trimming removed 4 bases from V and 5 bases from J; junction bases left unmatched: 10. The CDR3 is CASSSTDRANETQYF. In nucleotides, the CDR3 is TGTGCCAGCAGTTCGACCGACAGGGCGAACGAGACCCAGTACTTC.

Comments on this clonotype: This may stem from a read error, because a much larger clone lies one nucleotide away. In DNA, the CDR3 is TGTGCCACCGCCCCTATAGCGGGCTCCTACAGTGAGCAGTTCTTC. Translation: CATAPIAGSYSEQFF. This chain connects TRBV12-3 or TRBV12-4 to TRBJ2-1; TRBD2 matches 7 bases. The CDR3 extends over 15 amino acids.

The chain joins TRBV11-2 to TRBJ2-2, with 9 bases aligning to TRBD1. The germline V gene encodes CDR1 SGHAT and CDR2 FQNNGV. The trim removed 4 bases at V and 6 bases at J, leaving 6 bases unmatched. This CDR3 spans 15 amino acids. The CDR3 DNA sequence: TGTGCCAGCAGCTCAGACAGGGGGGAATCCGGGGAGCTGTTTTTT. This codes for CASSSDRGESGELFF.

Of note for this clonotype: At one boundary the junction diverges from the germline segment, which might be a read error. The chain carries TRBV6-2 or TRBV6-3 and TRBJ1-2; no firm D call. CDR1 and CDR2 from the germline V gene are MNHEY and SVGEGT. The CDR3 spans 13 residues. The CDR3 region has the DNA TGTGCCGGCAGTTACGATGGTTTCCCTGGCTACACCTTC. Amino acid sequence: CAGSYDGFPGYTF.

This clonotype was counted a few times. The rearrangement links TRBV3-1 to TRBJ1-3, with D uncertain. Germline V CDR1 and CDR2: LGHDT, YNNKEL (reference sequence). CDR3 length: 15 amino acids. Deletions cut 4 bases from V and 0 bases from J, with 10 bases between. The CDR3 DNA follows: TGTGCCAGCAGCCCCGTTGGAGTCTCTGGAAACACCATATATTTT. This gives the protein CASSPVGVSGNTIYF.

This clonotype was counted ten times or more. This chain joins TRBV7-3 and TRBJ2-5; 11 positions agree with TRBD1. This CDR3 comprises 16 residues. Germline V gene data show CDR1 as SGHTA and CDR2 as FQGTGA. Trimming cost V 0 bases and J 5 bases; bases outside gene matches: 5. In DNA, the CDR3 is TGTGCCAGCAGCTTAACCGGGACAGGGGGTCGGGAGACCCAGTACTTC. Translated: CASSLTGTGGRETQYF.

In its sample, this clonotype was seen many times. The genes are TRBV29-1 and TRBJ1-1; D is possibly TRBD1 (6 bases). Germline V gene lookup returns CDR1 SQVTM and CDR2 ANQGSEA. Trimming left V 6 bases short and J 0 bases short, with 11 bases between. This CDR3 contains 13 residues. This CDR3 reads CSVSGQLNTEAFF. The CDR3 DNA is TGCAGCGTGAGTGGACAGTTGAACACTGAAGCTTTCTTT.

This clonotype was seen repeatedly, ten times or more. V usage is TRBV6-1 and J usage is TRBJ2-7; weak D call: TRBD1 (6 bases). The CDR3 sequence is 16 residues long. The V end was cut by 5 bases, the J end by 0 bases, with 17 bases between. Germline-derived CDR1 and CDR2 are MNHNS and SASEGT. In DNA form, the CDR3 reads TGTGCCAGCAGTTACTTGGAGTCAGGGGCCTCCTACGAGCAGTACTTC. This encodes CASSYLESGASYEQYF.

This clonotype occurred many times. This chain joins TRBV11-2 and TRBJ2-1; a weak D match, TRBD1 (6 bases). V was pared by 5 bases and J by 12 bases, with 17 bases between. The CDR3 extends over 13 amino acids. Per the germline V gene, CDR1 is SGHAT and CDR2 is FQNNGV. The CDR3 nucleotides read TGTGCCAGCAGCCCAGCCCTGGACAGCCTGCAGTTCTTC. Residues: CASSPALDSLQFF. The full variable domain, rest sourced from reference TRBV11-2 and TRBJ2-1, is EAGVAQSPRYKIIEKRQSVAFWCNPISGHATLYWYQQILGQGPKLLIQFQNNGVVDDSQLPKDRFSAERLKGVDSTLKIQPAKLEDSAVYLCASSPALDSLQFFGPGTRLTVL.

This clonotype appeared many times. This CDR3 reads CASSPATGYYGYTF. The CDR3 DNA is TGTGCCAGCAGTCCGGCTACAGGTTACTATGGCTACACCTTC. The rearrangement links TRBV28 to TRBJ1-2; maybe TRBD1 (5 bases). CDR1 is MDHEN, CDR2 SYDVKM, per germline. CDR3 length: 14 residues. V dropped 5 bases and J dropped 3 bases, with 13 bases sitting between them.

The table lists this clonotype with a few counts. The chain joins TRBV7-2 to TRBJ2-2, with D tentatively TRBD1 (7 bases). Germline CDR1 reads SGHTA; CDR2 reads FQGNSA. V was pared by 4 bases and J by 4 bases, with 16 bases between. The CDR3 covers 16 residues. This CDR3 reads CASSYRGGGTTGELFF. The CDR3 DNA reads TGTGCCAGCAGCTACCGAGGGGGCGGGACCACCGGGGAGCTGTTTTTT.

The rearrangement joins TRBV9 to TRBJ2-1; possible D gene TRBD2, 6 bases. The CDR3 loop spans 14 amino acids. Germline CDR1 is SGDLS and CDR2 is YYNGEE. Deletions cut 3 bases from V and 7 bases from J, with 14 bases between. The CDR3 here is CASSGTIGSNEQFF. CDR3 DNA sequence: TGTGCCAGCAGCGGGACTATCGGGAGTAATGAGCAGTTCTTC.

This clonotype was observed many times. The chain recombines TRBV6-2 or TRBV6-3 with TRBJ2-5; D is perhaps TRBD1 or TRBD2 (5 bases each). Trimming shortened V by 2 bases and J by 5 bases, and 15 bases separated the two germline ends. Per germline, CDR1 MNHEY and CDR2 SVGEGT. This CDR3 is built from 15 residues. CDR3 sequence reads: CASSYGTGLAETQYF. CDR3 sequence (DNA): TGTGCCAGCAGTTACGGGACGGGGTTAGCTGAGACCCAGTACTTC.

The table lists this clonotype with a few counts. V usage is TRBV2 and J usage is TRBJ1-5; 9 bases are shared with TRBD1. Germline V lookup: CDR1 SNHLY, CDR2 FYNNEI. The CDR3 extends over 17 amino acids. Germline trimming cut 1 base from V and 3 bases from J; bases unmatched to any gene: 7. The DNA of the CDR3 is TGTGCCAGCAGTGAAGGGGGAGGACAGGGGCTCAATCAGCCCCAGCATTTT. Translating it yields CASSEGGGQGLNQPQHF.

This sequence joins TRBV11-3 and TRBJ2-2; D is possibly TRBD2 (6 bases). The CDR3 runs to 16 residues. V was clipped by 0 bases and J by 1 base, with 9 bases between them. The V gene's germline CDR1 is SGHNT and CDR2 YENEEA. In DNA form, the CDR3 reads TGTGCCAGCAGCTTAGAATGGGGACTGAACACCGGGGAGCTGTTTTTT. Protein product: CASSLEWGLNTGELFF.

The gene calls are TRBV6-2 or TRBV6-3 and TRBJ1-1; 8 bases line up with TRBD1. The CDR3 loop spans 13 amino acids. V was clipped by 7 bases and J by 4 bases; unmatched bases: 5. Germline V gives CDR1 MNHEY, CDR2 SVGEGT. Here the CDR3 DNA reads TGTGCCAGCACCGACAGGGGAGGCACTGAAGCTTTCTTT. Protein: CASTDRGGTEAFF.

This clonotype was seen a few times. The chain is built from TRBV20-1 and TRBJ1-2, with D tentatively TRBD1 (5 bases). V lost 7 bases, J lost 4 bases, and 22 bases lay in between. The CDR3 has 15 amino acids. Germline assignment: CDR1 DFQATT and CDR2 SNEGSKA (reference sequence). This chain's CDR3 is CSGLSRASQGYGYTF. The CDR3 coding sequence is TGCAGTGGCCTTAGCCGGGCCTCCCAGGGCTATGGCTACACCTTC.

The chain is built from TRBV27 and TRBJ1-5; D perhaps matches TRBD1 (5 bases). Germline V gives CDR1 MNHEY, CDR2 SMNVEV (reference sequence). The V and J ends lost 4 bases and 1 base respectively, with 17 bases between them. The CDR3 spans 17 residues. The chain's CDR3 is CASSSGTLTESNQPQHF. As DNA, the CDR3 is TGTGCCAGCAGTTCCGGGACCCTCACGGAAAGCAATCAGCCCCAGCATTTT.

This clonotype was detected ten times or more. The chain has TRBV30 and TRBJ2-7; 10 bases fit TRBD2. This CDR3 is built from 13 residues. The V segment lost 3 bases and the J segment 3 bases; nucleotides outside the gene matches: 2. Germline V lookup: CDR1 GTSNPN, CDR2 SVGIG (reference sequence). The CDR3 bases are TGTGCCTGGAGGCCTAGCGGGAGCTACGAGCAGTACTTC. This sequence encodes CAWRPSGSYEQYF. The entire variable domain, with the rest obtained from reference TRBV30 and TRBJ2-7, is as follows: SQTIHQWPATLVQPVGSPLSLECTVEGTSNPNLYWYRQAAGRGLQLLFYSVGIGQISSEVPQNLSASRPQDRQFILSSKKLLLSDSGFYLCAWRPSGSYEQYFGPGTRLTVT.

This clonotype appeared many times. The chain has TRBV6-2 or TRBV6-3 and TRBJ2-2; TRBD2 agrees at 12 bases. Germline values: CDR1 MNHEY, CDR2 SVGEGT. This CDR3 has 18 residues. After removal of 2 bases from V and 9 bases from J, the junction contained 13 bases not matched to a gene. The CDR3 reads CASSYTPPLAGGRRELFF. For the CDR3, the DNA is TGTGCCAGCAGTTACACCCCCCCTCTAGCGGGGGGGCGCCGGGAGCTGTTTTTT.

This clonotype was observed at least ten times. J is TRBJ1-2 and V is TRBV6-1; D possibly corresponds to TRBD1 (6 bases). The CDR3 length is 15 residues. Germline-derived CDR1 and CDR2 are MNHNS and SASEGT. The V end was cut by 8 bases, the J end by 4 bases, with 20 bases between. CDR3 coding DNA: TGTGCCAGCGCACCTAGGGGGATAAGCTTCTATGGCTACACCTTC. This codes for CASAPRGISFYGYTF.

The V and J genes are TRBV6-1 and TRBJ2-3; D may be TRBD1 or TRBD2 (5 bases each). The CDR3 totals 14 residues. Trimming removed 10 bases from V and 0 bases from J, with 14 bases in between. Germline assignment: CDR1 MNHNS and CDR2 SASEGT. This CDR3 reads CAIAWGSSTDTQYF. CDR3 bases: TGTGCCATCGCGTGGGGGTCTAGCACAGATACGCAGTATTTT.